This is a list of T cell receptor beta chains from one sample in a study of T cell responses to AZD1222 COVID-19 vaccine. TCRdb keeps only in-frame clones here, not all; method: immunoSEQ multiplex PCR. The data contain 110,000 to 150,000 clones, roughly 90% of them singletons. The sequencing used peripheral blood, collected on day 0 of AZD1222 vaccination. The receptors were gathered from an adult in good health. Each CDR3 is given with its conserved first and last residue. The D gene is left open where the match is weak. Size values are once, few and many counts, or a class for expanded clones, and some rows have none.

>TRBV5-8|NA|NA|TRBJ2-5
CASSLGGPGKTQYF
TGTGCCAGCAGCCTTGGGGGGCCGGGAAAGACCCAGTACTTC
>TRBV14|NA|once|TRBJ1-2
CASSQVNGAGYTF
TGTGCCAGCAGCCAAGTAAATGGGGCTGGCTACACCTTC
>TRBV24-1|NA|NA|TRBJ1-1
CATSDSGEIEAFF
TGTGCCACCAGTGATTCAGGGGAGATTGAAGCTTTCTTT
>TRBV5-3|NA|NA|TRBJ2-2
CARSLGVGRCTGELFF
TGTGCCAGAAGCTTGGGGGTGGGCAGGTGCACCGGGGAGCTGTTTTTT
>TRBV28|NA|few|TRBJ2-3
CASGLGDTQYF
TGTGCCAGCGGACTTGGAGATACGCAGTATTTT
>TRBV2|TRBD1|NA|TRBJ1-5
CASGAGGNNQPQHF
TGTGCCAGCGGGGCAGGGGGTAACAATCAGCCCCAGCATTTT
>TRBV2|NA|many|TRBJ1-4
CASRKRGEKLFF
TGTGCCAGCAGGAAGAGGGGTGAAAAACTGTTTTTT
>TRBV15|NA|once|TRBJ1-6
CATSRDRQTEALHF
TGTGCCACCAGCAGAGATCGACAGACCGAGGCCCTCCACTTT
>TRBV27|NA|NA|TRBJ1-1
CASRQTANTEAFF
TGTGCCAGCAGGCAAACAGCGAACACTGAAGCTTTCTTT
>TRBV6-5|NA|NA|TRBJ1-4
CASSYGGQQHEKLFF
TGTGCCAGCAGTTACGGTGGGCAACAGCATGAAAAACTGTTTTTT
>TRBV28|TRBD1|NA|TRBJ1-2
CASSGTGYGYTF
TGTGCCAGCAGCGGGACAGGCTATGGCTACACCTTC
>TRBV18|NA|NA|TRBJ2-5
CASSPRETQYF
TGTGCCAGCTCACCAAGGGAGACCCAGTACTTC
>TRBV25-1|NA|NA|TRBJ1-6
CASSEWTGSYNSPLHF
TGTGCCAGCAGTGAATGGACGGGATCCTATAATTCACCCCTCCACTTT
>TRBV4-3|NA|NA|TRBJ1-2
CASSQDWAASLYGYTF
TGCGCCAGCAGCCAAGATTGGGCGGCCAGTCTCTATGGCTACACCTTC
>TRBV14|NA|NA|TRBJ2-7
CASSPRAGEYEQYF
TGTGCCAGCAGCCCGCGAGCGGGCGAATACGAGCAGTACTTC
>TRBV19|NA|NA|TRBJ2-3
CASSTRTSITSTDTQYF
TGTGCCAGTAGTACCCGGACCAGTATTACTAGCACAGATACGCAGTATTTT
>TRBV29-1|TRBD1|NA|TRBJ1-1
CSGELQGSTEAFF
TGCAGCGGAGAACTACAGGGGTCCACTGAAGCTTTCTTT
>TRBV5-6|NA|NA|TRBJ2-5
CASSLKGEETQYF
TGTGCCAGCAGCTTGAAAGGGGAAGAGACCCAGTACTTC